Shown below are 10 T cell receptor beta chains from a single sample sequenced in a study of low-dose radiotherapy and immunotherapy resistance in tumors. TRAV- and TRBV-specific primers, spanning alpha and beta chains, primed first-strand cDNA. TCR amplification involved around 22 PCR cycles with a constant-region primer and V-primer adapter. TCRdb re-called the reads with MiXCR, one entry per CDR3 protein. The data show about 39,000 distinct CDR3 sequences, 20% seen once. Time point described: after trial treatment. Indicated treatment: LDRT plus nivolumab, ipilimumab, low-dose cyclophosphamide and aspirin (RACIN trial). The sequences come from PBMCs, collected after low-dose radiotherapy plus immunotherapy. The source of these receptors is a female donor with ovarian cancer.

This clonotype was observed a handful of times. As DNA, the CDR3 is TGTGCCAGCAGGGATGGCGGGTCTAGGGATGAGCAGTTCTTC. Its protein product is CASRDGGSRDEQFF. The gene calls are TRBV28 and TRBJ2-1; D might be TRBD2 (5 bases). CDR1 and CDR2 from the germline V gene are MDHEN and SYDVKM. V lost 6 bases to trimming and J lost 8 bases, with 17 bases between them. There are 14 residues in the CDR3.

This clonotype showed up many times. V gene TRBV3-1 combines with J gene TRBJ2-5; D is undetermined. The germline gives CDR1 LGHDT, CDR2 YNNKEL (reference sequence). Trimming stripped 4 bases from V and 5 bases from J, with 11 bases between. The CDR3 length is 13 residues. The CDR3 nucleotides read TGTGCCAGCAGCCCCTGGACCGGGGAGACCCAGTACTTC. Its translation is CASSPWTGETQYF.

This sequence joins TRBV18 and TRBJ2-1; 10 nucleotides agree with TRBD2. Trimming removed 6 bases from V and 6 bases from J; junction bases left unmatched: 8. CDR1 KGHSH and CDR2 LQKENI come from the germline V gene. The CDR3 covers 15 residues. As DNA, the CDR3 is TGTGCCAGCTCCCCAGCGGGGGGGCCATTCAATGAGCAGTTCTTC. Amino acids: CASSPAGGPFNEQFF.

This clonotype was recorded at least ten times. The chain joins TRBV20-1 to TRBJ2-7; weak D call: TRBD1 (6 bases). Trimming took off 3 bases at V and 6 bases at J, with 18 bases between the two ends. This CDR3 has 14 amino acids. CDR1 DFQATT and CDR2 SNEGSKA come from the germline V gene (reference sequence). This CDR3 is CSASRPQGMFEQYF. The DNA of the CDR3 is TGCAGTGCTAGCCGGCCACAGGGAATGTTCGAGCAGTACTTC.

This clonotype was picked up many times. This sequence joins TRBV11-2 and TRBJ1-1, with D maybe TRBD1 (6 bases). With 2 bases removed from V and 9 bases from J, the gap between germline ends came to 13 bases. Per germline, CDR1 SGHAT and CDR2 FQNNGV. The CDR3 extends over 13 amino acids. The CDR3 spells CASSLRSGDKAFF. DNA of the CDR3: TGTGCCAGCAGCTTAAGGTCAGGGGATAAAGCTTTCTTT.

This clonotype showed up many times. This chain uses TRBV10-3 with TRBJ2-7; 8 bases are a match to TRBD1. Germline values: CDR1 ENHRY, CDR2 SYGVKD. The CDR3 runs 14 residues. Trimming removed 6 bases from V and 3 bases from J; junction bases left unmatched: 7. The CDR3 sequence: CAISVDREIYEQYF. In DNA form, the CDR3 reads TGTGCCATCAGCGTGGACAGGGAAATCTACGAGCAGTACTTC.

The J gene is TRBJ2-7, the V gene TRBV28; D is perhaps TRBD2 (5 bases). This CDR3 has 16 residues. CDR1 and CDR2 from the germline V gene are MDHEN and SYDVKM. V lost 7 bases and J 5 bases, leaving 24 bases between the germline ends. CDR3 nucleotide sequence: TGTGCCAGCACCTCATTGAGGAGGTCAGTGTTTAACGAGCAGTACTTC. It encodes CASTSLRRSVFNEQYF.

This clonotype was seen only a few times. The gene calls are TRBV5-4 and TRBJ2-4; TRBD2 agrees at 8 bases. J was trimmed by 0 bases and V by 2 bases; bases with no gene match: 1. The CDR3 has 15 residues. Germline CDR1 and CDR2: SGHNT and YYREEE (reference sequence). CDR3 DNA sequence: TGTGCCAGCAGCTTTAGCGGGGTAGCCAAAAACATTCAGTACTTC. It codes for CASSFSGVAKNIQYF.

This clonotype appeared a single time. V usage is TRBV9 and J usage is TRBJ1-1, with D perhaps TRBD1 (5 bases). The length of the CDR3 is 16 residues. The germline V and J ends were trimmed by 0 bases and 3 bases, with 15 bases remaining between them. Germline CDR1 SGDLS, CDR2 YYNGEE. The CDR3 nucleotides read TGTGCCAGCAGCGTAGCAGGGCTAGGTCCGGACACTGAAGCTTTCTTT. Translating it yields CASSVAGLGPDTEAFF.

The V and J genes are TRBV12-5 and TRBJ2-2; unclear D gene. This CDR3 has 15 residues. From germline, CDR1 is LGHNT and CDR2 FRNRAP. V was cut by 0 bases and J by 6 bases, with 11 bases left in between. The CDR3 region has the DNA TGTGCTAGTGGTTTGGTCGGTCCGGGCCCCGGGGAGCTGTTTTTT. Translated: CASGLVGPGPGELFF.